The 6 T cell receptor beta chains below all came from one sample that was sequenced in a study of CD8 T cells in ankylosing spondylitis. Points from the study as a whole: A motif of roughly 8 highly homologous TCR beta variants was seen as apparently characteristic of ankylosing spondylitis blood.

Antigen specificity for these receptors is unknown. TCRdb reprocessed the 5' RACE reads with MiXCR, giving one entry per CDR3 protein. The table records around 490,000 distinct CDR3 sequences, less than 6% of them present only once. The specimen sequenced was blood, either unsorted or a sorted T cell fraction (not recorded which). Receptor source: a male donor with ankylosing spondylitis.

Ten or more counts support this clonotype. The chain recombines TRBV15 with TRBJ2-5; the D gene is possibly TRBD1 (6 bases). Germline values: CDR1 LNHNV, CDR2 YYDKDF (reference sequence). The CDR3 is 15 residues long. The V gene lost 0 bases and the J gene lost 5 bases, with 13 bases spanning the gap. CDR3 sequence reads: CATSRDRGGRETQYF. The CDR3 coding sequence is TGTGCCACCAGCAGAGATAGAGGGGGTCGGGAGACCCAGTACTTC.

The table lists this clonotype with many counts. The rearrangement uses TRBV11-2 and TRBJ2-3; 11 bases are shared with TRBD2. The CDR3 has 16 amino acids. Germline V gives CDR1 SGHAT, CDR2 FQNNGV. V was pared by 2 bases and J by 2 bases, with 3 bases of the junction left unmatched. The CDR3, as DNA: TGTGCCAGCAGCTTAAGACTAGCGGGAATCACAGATACGCAGTATTTT. Protein: CASSLRLAGITDTQYF.

This clonotype was detected ten times or more. V and J are TRBV29-1 and TRBJ1-2; D is ambiguous. Trimming took 8 bases from V and 2 from J, leaving 9 bases between them. Germline V gene lookup returns CDR1 SQVTM and CDR2 ANQGSEA. The CDR3 extends over 11 amino acids. The chain's CDR3 is CSTTENYGYTF. The CDR3 DNA is TGCAGCACGACGGAGAACTATGGCTACACCTTC.

Comment on this clonotype: The junction shows a germline mismatch at one end, possibly a read error. This chain connects TRBV20-1 to TRBJ2-3, with 13 positions matching TRBD2. This CDR3 has 18 amino acids. The germline V gene encodes CDR1 DFQATT and CDR2 SNEGSKA (reference sequence). CDR3: CCARFPPLAGGDTDTQYF. The CDR3 bases are TGCTGTGCCCGCTTCCCCCCACTAGCGGGAGGGGACACAGATACGCAGTATTTT.

This clonotype showed up many times. The chain carries TRBV20-1 and TRBJ1-5, with 8 bases aligning to TRBD1. Germline loops: CDR1 DFQATT, CDR2 SNEGSKA (reference sequence). V lost 3 bases to trimming and J lost 3 bases; unmatched junction nucleotides: 7. The CDR3 has 15 residues. The CDR3 DNA sequence: TGCAGTGCTAGTCCTTCAGGGGGCTACAATCAGCCCCAGCATTTT. This sequence encodes CSASPSGGYNQPQHF.

This clonotype was seen at least ten times. The chain combines TRBV7-2 with TRBJ1-2; D gene uncertain. The CDR3 totals 12 residues. Germline lookup yields CDR1 SGHTA and CDR2 FQGNSA. Trimming pared 6 bases from V and 8 bases from J, leaving 13 bases between. DNA of the CDR3: TGTGCCAGCAGGCCGCCGGGTGCGGGCTACACCTTC. Amino acids: CASRPPGAGYTF.